The text below deals with one TCR beta chain. In the study's own analysis: Reference gene primer amplification gave nucleated cell count estimates. Clones were sequenced by immunoSEQ multiplex PCR, and TCRdb holds only the in-frame ones, with some missing. V, J and clone size are those of that table, while D and trimming were read from the DNA. The sample lists 150,000 to 200,000 clones, 79% occurring once. The CDR3 runs to 15 residues. Germline V gene lookup returns CDR1 SGHDT and CDR2 YYEEEE. The V end was cut by 2 bases, the J end by 0 bases, with 11 bases between. The sample comes from a study of blood T cell repertoires in COVID-19. Study context: Acute-phase and convalescent COVID-19 samples originated in the United States, Italy and Spain. PBMCs, B-cell-depleted T cells, or T cells provided the cDNA or gDNA that made up the material.

During active infection, Seattle patients enrolled and were then monitored through disease. The TCR was taken from a woman in her fifties or sixties with COVID-19, enrolled during active disease. The V call is TRBV5-6, the J call TRBJ1-1, with D tentatively TRBD1 (5 bases). Specimen: peripheral blood. In nucleotides, the CDR3 is TGTGCCAGCAGCTTAGGGGCGGATTTGAACACTGAAGCTTTCTTT. Translated, it gives CASSLGADLNTEAFF.